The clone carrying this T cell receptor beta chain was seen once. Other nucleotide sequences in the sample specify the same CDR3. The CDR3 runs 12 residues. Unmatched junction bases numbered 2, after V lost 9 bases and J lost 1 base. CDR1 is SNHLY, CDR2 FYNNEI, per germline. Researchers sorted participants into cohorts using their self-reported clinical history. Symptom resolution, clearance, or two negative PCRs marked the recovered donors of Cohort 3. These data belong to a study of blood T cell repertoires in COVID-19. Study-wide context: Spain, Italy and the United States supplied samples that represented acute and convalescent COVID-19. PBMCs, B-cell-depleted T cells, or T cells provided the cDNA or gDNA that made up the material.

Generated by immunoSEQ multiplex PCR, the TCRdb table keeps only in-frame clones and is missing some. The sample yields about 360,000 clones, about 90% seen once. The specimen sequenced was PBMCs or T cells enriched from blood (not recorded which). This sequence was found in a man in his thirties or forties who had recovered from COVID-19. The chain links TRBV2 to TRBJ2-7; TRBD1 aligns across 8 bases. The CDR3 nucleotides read TGTGCCAGTAGACAGGGGTCCTACGAGCAGTACTTC. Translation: CASRQGSYEQYF.